Below are 13 T cell receptor beta chains sequenced from a single sample in a study of cytomegalovirus exposure and HLA in healthy donors. Researchers ran the PCR with 60 Vbeta and 13 Jbeta primers. Data came from immunoSEQ multiplex PCR; TCRdb stores just in-frame clones and leaves some out. The sample holds about 110,000 clones. Sequenced input: PBMCs. These receptor sequences come from a man in his forties in good health and CMV-seropositive.

V is TRBV2 and J is TRBJ1-5; D is ambiguous. Per the germline V gene, CDR1 is SNHLY and CDR2 is FYNNEI. The CDR3 has 13 residues. V shed 7 bases and J shed 7 bases, with 14 bases lying between them. CDR3 sequence: CASMFEGRQPQHF. Here the CDR3 DNA reads TGTGCCAGCATGTTCGAGGGTCGCCAGCCCCAGCATTTT.

The gene calls are TRBV28 and TRBJ1-4; D not resolved. The CDR3 totals 13 residues. In germline, CDR1 is MDHEN, CDR2 SYDVKM. Trimming took off 3 bases at V and 6 bases at J, with 8 bases between the two ends. CDR3 protein: CASSFTRDEKLFF. Here the CDR3 DNA reads TGTGCCAGCAGTTTTACTAGGGATGAAAAACTGTTTTTT.

The rearrangement joins TRBV2 to TRBJ2-1; a possible D gene is TRBD1 (6 bases). Trimming left V 4 bases short and J 4 bases short, with 11 bases between. Germline V gene sequence: CDR1 SNHLY, CDR2 FYNNEI. This CDR3 is 14 amino acids long. The CDR3 reads CASSGWTVYNEQFF. CDR3 in DNA: TGTGCCAGCAGTGGTTGGACAGTTTACAATGAGCAGTTCTTC.

The chain recombines TRBV2 with TRBJ2-1; 13 bases are a match to TRBD2. The CDR3 loop spans 17 amino acids. From germline, CDR1 is SNHLY and CDR2 FYNNEI. The V segment lost 3 bases and the J segment 4 bases; nucleotides outside the gene matches: 6. CDR3 sequence reads: CASSERLAGGSYNEQFF. The CDR3 DNA reads as TGTGCCAGCAGTGAGAGACTAGCGGGAGGTTCTTACAATGAGCAGTTCTTC.

This chain uses TRBV19 with TRBJ1-5, with a tentative D call TRBD1 (6 bases). Germline V gene data show CDR1 as LNHDA and CDR2 as SQIVND (reference sequence). The CDR3 loop spans 15 amino acids. The V gene lost 0 bases and the J gene lost 3 bases, with 9 bases spanning the gap. The CDR3 loop is CASSIEGANNQPQHF. DNA of the CDR3: TGTGCCAGTAGTATAGAGGGGGCTAACAATCAGCCCCAGCATTTT.

The gene calls are TRBV19 and TRBJ2-3; D gene unclear. This CDR3 is built from 14 residues. Trimming removed 5 bases at V and 6 bases at J, with 15 bases between. Germline V gene data show CDR1 as LNHDA and CDR2 as SQIVND (reference sequence). The CDR3 DNA reads TGTGCCAGTAGTGACACTGGAACTCGGGATACGCAGTATTTT. Translating it yields CASSDTGTRDTQYF. The whole variable domain, filled in from reference TRBV19 and TRBJ2-3, reads DGGITQSPKYLFRKEGQNVTLSCEQNLNHDAMYWYRQDPGQGLRLIYYSQIVNDFQKGDIAEGYSVSREKKESFPLTVTSAQKNPTAFYLCASSDTGTRDTQYFGPGTRLTVL.

The chain recombines TRBV6-1 with TRBJ2-2; D is possibly TRBD2 (5 bases). Germline V gene data show CDR1 as MNHNS and CDR2 as SASEGT. The ends were cut back, 3 bases at V and 4 bases at J, with 12 bases in the middle. This CDR3 is built from 15 residues. The CDR3 DNA reads TGTGCCAGCAGTGACAGAGGGAAAATCACCGGGGAGCTGTTTTTT. Translating gives CASSDRGKITGELFF.

The V and J genes are TRBV5-1 and TRBJ2-1; 10 bases match TRBD2. Trimming at V came to 3 bases and at J to 6 bases, leaving 12 bases not matched to a gene. Germline loops: CDR1 SGHRS, CDR2 YFSETQ. The CDR3 loop spans 17 amino acids. CDR3 sequence (DNA): TGCGCCAGCAGCTGGGGACTAGCGCCGCAATCCGGCAATGAGCAGTTCTTC. Its translation is CASSWGLAPQSGNEQFF.

The V and J genes are TRBV19 and TRBJ2-7, with D possibly being TRBD1 (5 bases). CDR1 LNHDA and CDR2 SQIVND come from the germline V gene (reference sequence). V lost 5 bases and J lost 2, with 22 bases in between. The length of the CDR3 is 17 residues. CDR3 loop: CASSRSPADSTPYEQYF. The CDR3 bases are TGTGCCAGTAGTCGTTCCCCCGCAGACAGTACCCCCTACGAGCAGTACTTC.

The V gene is TRBV7-9, the J gene TRBJ2-7; TRBD1 matches at 7 bases. V lost 3 bases, J lost 0 bases, and 5 bases stayed unmatched. CDR3 length: 15 residues. In germline, CDR1 is SEHNR, CDR2 FQNEAQ (reference sequence). Here the CDR3 reads CASSFRTGDSYEQYF. The CDR3 nucleotides read TGTGCCAGCAGCTTTCGGACAGGCGACTCCTACGAGCAGTACTTC.

This chain uses TRBV4-1 with TRBJ1-1; TRBD1 might be the D (5 bases). V was clipped by 6 bases and J by 4 bases, with 15 bases between them. CDR3 length equals 14 residues. Germline V lookup: CDR1 MGHRA, CDR2 YSYEKL. CDR3: CASSLRGRGTEAFF. Here the CDR3 DNA reads TGCGCCAGCAGTCTAAGAGGGAGGGGCACTGAAGCTTTCTTT.

This chain connects TRBV5-1 to TRBJ2-2; 14 positions agree with TRBD2. The CDR3 is made up of 15 amino acids. V dropped 7 bases and J dropped 5; count of bases not matched to a gene: 4. Per germline, CDR1 SGHRS and CDR2 YFSETQ. CDR3 sequence (DNA): TGCGCCAGCGGACTAGCGGGAGGAGGGACCGGGGAGCTGTTTTTT. Protein product: CASGLAGGGTGELFF.

The CDR3 DNA sequence: TGTGCCAGCAGCGCAACAGGCACTGAAGCTTTCTTT. Encoded protein: CASSATGTEAFF. V is TRBV7-2 and J is TRBJ1-1; D might be TRBD1 (5 bases). The CDR3 length is 12 residues. CDR1 SGHTA and CDR2 FQGNSA come from the germline V gene. V lost 5 bases and J lost 4, with 8 bases in between.